The 26 T cell receptor beta chains in this list originate from one sample, sequenced in a study of T-cell memory formation after mild COVID-19 (dated by TCRdb to 2020 to 2022). Libraries were constructed by 5' RACE. Sequencing was performed on an Illumina NovaSeq 6000. Using fastp trimming at Q25 and MiXCR clonotype assembly, TCRdb reanalyzed the public sequencing data and kept in-frame beta chains. Rows merge per CDR3 protein into single entries with the most common DNA and genes. The sample table shows approximately 290,000 distinct CDR3 sequences, and over 7% are seen once. Roughly 23% of the sample rests with the top ten. The sample taken for sequencing was PBMCs or a T cell subset sorted from them (not recorded which). The receptors were sampled from a man aged 18 to 30 who had mild COVID-19 (a few samples of this study predate the infection). The sample titles of this study are shuffled in the database, so cell type and time point are left out; the donor was told from shared clones.

Comments on this clonotype: A much larger clone sits a single nucleotide away, making a read error possible. The chain has TRBV9 and TRBJ2-2, with D perhaps matching TRBD2 (5 bases). The CDR3 length is 13 residues. Per germline, CDR1 SGDLS and CDR2 YYNGEE. The CDR3 reads CASSVVDTGELIF. In DNA form, the CDR3 reads TGTGCCAGCAGCGTAGTCGACACCGGGGAGCTGATTTTT.

A remark on this clonotype: The junction and the germline gene differ at one end; a read error may be behind it. The CDR3, as DNA: TGTGCCAGCAGCTTGGAAGGGTACGGGACGCCGGCTGAAGCTTTT. It specifies CASSLEGYGTPAEAF. The gene calls are TRBV5-6 and TRBJ1-1; a weak D match, TRBD1 (5 bases). This CDR3 has 15 residues. Per the germline V gene, CDR1 is SGHDT and CDR2 is YYEEEE.

The chain uses TRBV4-3 and TRBJ2-4, with a weak D call TRBD2 (6 bases). Trimming left V 0 bases short and J 3 bases short, with 12 bases between. Germline CDR1 LGHNA, CDR2 YSLEER. This CDR3 is built from 16 residues. The CDR3: CASSQDYAGNKNIQYF. The CDR3 bases are TGCGCCAGCAGCCAAGATTATGCGGGGAACAAAAACATTCAGTACTTC.

There are a few counts of this clonotype. The CDR3 is CSARAGGNNEQYV. CDR3 nucleotides: TGCAGTGCTAGAGCGGGGGGTAACAACGAGCAGTACGTC. V usage is TRBV20-1 and J usage is TRBJ2-7; 7 nucleotides match TRBD2. The CDR3 totals 13 residues. Looked up from germline, CDR1 is DFQATT and CDR2 is SNEGSKA (reference sequence). The J segment lost 5 bases and the V segment lost 1 base, leaving 5 bases of the junction unmatched.

This clonotype was recorded at least ten times. The rearrangement uses TRBV5-1 and TRBJ2-2; 16 bases map to TRBD2. Trimming cost V 4 bases and J 0 bases; bases outside gene matches: 3. CDR3 length equals 18 residues. The germline V gene encodes CDR1 SGHRS and CDR2 YFSETQ. CDR3 nucleotides: TGCGCCAGCAGCACCGGGACTAGCGGGGGGGCGAACACCGGGGAGCTGTTTTTT. Encoded protein: CASSTGTSGGANTGELFF. Full variable domain (remainder filled in from reference TRBV5-1 and TRBJ2-2): KAGVTQTPRYLIKTRGQQVTLSCSPISGHRSVSWYQQTPGQGLQFLFEYFSETQRNKGNFPGRFSGRQFSNSRSEMNVSTLELGDSALYLCASSTGTSGGANTGELFFGEGSRLTVL.

The V gene is TRBV4-1, the J gene TRBJ2-5; 8 positions match TRBD2. Trimming removed 0 bases from V and 1 base from J; junction bases left unmatched: 7. CDR1 MGHRA and CDR2 YSYEKL come from the germline V gene. The CDR3 totals 17 residues. The DNA for the CDR3 is TGCGCCAGCAGCCAAGAGTTGCGGGGGGCCGGCCAAGAGACCCAGTACTTC. Translated, it gives CASSQELRGAGQETQYF.

CDR3 residues: CASSYSLTGANTGELFF. In DNA, the CDR3 is TGTGCCAGCAGTTACTCCCTTACAGGGGCGAACACCGGGGAGCTGTTTTTT. This rearrangement joins TRBV6-5 to TRBJ2-2; 7 bases match TRBD1. The CDR3 spans 17 residues. The V and J ends lost 0 bases and 0 bases, in that order; junction bases with no gene match: 4. The germline V gene has CDR1 MNHEY and CDR2 SVGAGI.

The rearrangement uses TRBV6-4 and TRBJ2-3; D remains ambiguous. Germline V gene data show CDR1 as MRHNA and CDR2 as SNTAGT. Trimming pared 0 bases from V and 6 bases from J, leaving 4 bases between. The CDR3 totals 12 residues. The CDR3 DNA follows: TGTGCCAGCAGTGACTCATCCGATACGCAGTATTTT. Translating gives CASSDSSDTQYF.

This clonotype was picked up a small number of times. This sequence joins TRBV7-9 and TRBJ1-1; 7 bases line up with TRBD1. The J segment lost 1 base and the V segment lost 2 bases, leaving 4 bases of the junction unmatched. Germline V lookup: CDR1 SEHNR, CDR2 FQNEAQ (reference sequence). The CDR3 is 15 residues long. CDR3 coding DNA: TGTGCCAGCAGCTTAAGGGGGCCCACGAACACTGAAGCTTTCTTT. Amino acid sequence: CASSLRGPTNTEAFF. The full variable domain, in which reference TRBV7-9 and TRBJ1-1 provide the parts outside the CDR3, is DTGVSQNPRHKITKRGQNVTFRCDPISEHNRLYWYRQTLGQGPEFLTYFQNEAQLEKSRLLSDRFSAERPKGSFSTLEIQRTEQGDSAMYLCASSLRGPTNTEAFFGQGTRLTVV.

The chain links TRBV21-1 to TRBJ2-7. TRBV21-1 is classified as a pseudogene. There are 10 residues in the CDR3. This chain's CDR3 is CASILYEQYV. The DNA of the CDR3 is TGTGCCAGCATCCTCTACGAGCAGTACGTC.

The rearrangement joins TRBV7-9 to TRBJ1-2; D might be TRBD1 (5 bases). Germline assignment: CDR1 SEHNR and CDR2 FQNEAQ (reference sequence). V gave up 3 bases and J gave up 7 bases, with 18 bases separating them. This CDR3 contains 15 residues. CDR3 in DNA: TGTGCCAGCAGCTTCGACGGGACTCTCCGGGGTGGCTACACCTTC. Encoded protein: CASSFDGTLRGGYTF.

The chain uses TRBV21-1 and TRBJ1-1; the tabulated D call, TRBD1, remains unverified against the DNA. TRBV21-1 is deemed a pseudogene. This CDR3 contains 18 residues. The CDR3, as DNA: TGTGCCAGCAAGCTTGCCGGGACACAATGCCGGGCGGACACTGAAGCTTTCTTT. Its translation is CASKLAGTQCRADTEAFF.

This clonotype was seen only a few times. This chain joins TRBV7-6 and TRBJ2-3; no clear D gene. Germline values: CDR1 SGHVS, CDR2 FNYEAQ. CDR3 length: 15 residues. V was cut by 0 bases and J by 2 bases, with 9 bases left in between. CDR3 amino acids: CASSLAARNTDTQYF. DNA of the CDR3: TGTGCCAGCAGCTTAGCGGCCCGGAACACAGATACGCAGTATTTT. The full variable domain, completed using reference TRBV7-6 and TRBJ2-3, is GAGVSQSPRYKVTKRGQDVALRCDPISGHVSLYWYRQALGQGPEFLTYFNYEAQQDKSGLPNDRFSAERPEGSISTLTIQRTEQRDSAMYRCASSLAARNTDTQYFGPGTRLTVL.

Only a few counts were recorded for this clonotype. The chain employs TRBV19 and TRBJ1-5, with a possible D match to TRBD1 (5 bases). Germline loops: CDR1 LNHDA, CDR2 SQIVND (reference sequence). CDR3 size: 15 residues. The V and J ends lost 3 bases and 3 bases respectively, with 12 bases between them. The CDR3: CASSIYRGNNQPQHF. For the CDR3, the DNA is TGTGCCAGTAGTATTTATAGGGGCAACAATCAGCCCCAGCATTTT.

The V call is TRBV12-3 or TRBV12-4, the J call TRBJ2-5; D might be TRBD2 (5 bases). The length of the CDR3 is 14 residues. Trimming left V 6 bases short and J 2 bases short, with 13 bases between. CDR3: CASRYTGSQETQYF. In nucleotides, the CDR3 is TGTGCCAGCAGGTATACGGGATCGCAAGAGACCCAGTACTTC.

The sample holds a few counts of this clonotype. The chain employs TRBV11-2 and TRBJ2-2; the match to TRBD2 covers 10 bases. CDR3 size: 15 residues. Trimming took 1 base from V and 9 from J; bases not matched to a gene: 5. Germline assignment: CDR1 SGHAT and CDR2 FQNNGV. The CDR3 spells CASSLAAGGIWELFF. CDR3 DNA: TGTGCCAGCAGCTTAGCAGCGGGGGGGATCTGGGAGCTGTTTTTT.

This clonotype was counted only a few times. CDR3: CASSVVGQGAIYEQYF. DNA of the CDR3: TGTGCCAGCAGCGTAGTTGGTCAGGGGGCCATCTACGAGCAGTACTTC. J is TRBJ2-7 and V is TRBV9; TRBD1 aligns across 8 bases. Per germline, CDR1 SGDLS and CDR2 YYNGEE. The CDR3 runs to 16 residues. The V and J ends lost 0 bases and 3 bases, in that order; junction bases with no gene match: 8. The entire variable domain, with the rest obtained from reference TRBV9 and TRBJ2-7, is as follows: DSGVTQTPKHLITATGQRVTLRCSPRSGDLSVYWYQQSLDQGLQFLIQYYNGEERAKGNILERFSAQQFPDLHSELNLSSLELGDSALYFCASSVVGQGAIYEQYFGPGTRLTVT.

This clonotype was picked up a small number of times. This chain joins TRBV12-3 or TRBV12-4 and TRBJ1-1, with unresolved D. Trimming took 7 bases from V and 1 from J, leaving 7 bases between them. CDR3 length: 12 amino acids. CDR3 in DNA: TGTGCCAGCATTTCTCCGAACACTGAAGCTTTCTTT. Its protein product is CASISPNTEAFF.

In this sample, this clonotype turned up a few times. The rearrangement joins TRBV20-1 to TRBJ2-7; D ambiguous. Germline V CDR1 and CDR2: DFQATT, SNEGSKA (reference sequence). This CDR3 is built from 13 residues. Trimming pared 1 base from V and 0 bases from J, leaving 7 bases between. This CDR3 reads CSARAAFSYEQYF. The CDR3, as DNA: TGCAGTGCTAGAGCGGCGTTCTCCTACGAGCAGTACTTC.

There are a few counts of this clonotype. This rearrangement joins TRBV9 to TRBJ1-2; D is uncertain. The V and J ends lost 0 bases and 2 bases respectively, with 8 bases between them. The CDR3 runs to 14 residues. Germline V gene sequence: CDR1 SGDLS, CDR2 YYNGEE. DNA for the CDR3: TGTGCCAGCAGCGTAGATCCCTCCAACTATGGCTACACCTTC. Translating gives CASSVDPSNYGYTF. Full variable domain (remainder filled in from reference TRBV9 and TRBJ1-2): DSGVTQTPKHLITATGQRVTLRCSPRSGDLSVYWYQQSLDQGLQFLIQYYNGEERAKGNILERFSAQQFPDLHSELNLSSLELGDSALYFCASSVDPSNYGYTFGSGTRLTVV.

There are many counts of this clonotype. The chain combines TRBV7-9 with TRBJ1-1, with 10 nucleotides matching TRBD1. The V gene end was trimmed by 8 bases and the J gene end by 5 bases; junction bases not matched to a gene: 11. Germline-derived CDR1 and CDR2 are SEHNR and FQNEAQ (reference sequence). CDR3 size: 15 residues. CDR3 amino acids: CASPTWGQGYTEAFF. In DNA, the CDR3 is TGTGCCAGCCCAACCTGGGGACAGGGGTATACTGAAGCTTTCTTT. Together with reference TRBV7-9 and TRBJ1-1, the CDR3 gives the full variable domain: DTGVSQNPRHKITKRGQNVTFRCDPISEHNRLYWYRQTLGQGPEFLTYFQNEAQLEKSRLLSDRFSAERPKGSFSTLEIQRTEQGDSAMYLCASPTWGQGYTEAFFGQGTRLTVV.

This clonotype was observed a handful of times. The CDR3 region is CASSLDRPSGNTIYF. DNA of the CDR3: TGTGCCAGCAGCTTAGACAGACCCTCTGGAAACACCATATATTTT. The V gene is TRBV7-2, the J gene TRBJ1-3, with D unclear. The CDR3 sequence is 15 residues long. The V gene lost 1 base and the J gene lost 0 bases, with 7 bases spanning the gap. Germline lookup yields CDR1 SGHTA and CDR2 FQGNSA.

CDR3 sequence reads: CASNRGVKGELFF. The CDR3 DNA reads TGTGCCAGTAACAGGGGCGTAAAGGGGGAGCTGTTTTTT. The genes are TRBV6-5 and TRBJ2-2; 7 bases align to TRBD1. After removal of 9 bases from V and 8 bases from J, the junction contained 9 bases not matched to a gene. The CDR3 is 13 amino acids. The germline gives CDR1 MNHEY, CDR2 SVGAGI.

The rearrangement uses TRBV1 and TRBJ2-3; the table names TRBD2, a call not compared with the DNA. TRBV1 is a pseudogene segment. This CDR3 region has 14 residues. The CDR3 coding sequence is TGCACCAGAAACGGGCCTCTACTTGAAGATACGCAGTATTTT. Amino acid sequence: CTRNGPLLEDTQYF.

This clonotype was recorded many times. The chain employs TRBV12-3 or TRBV12-4 and TRBJ2-6, with a weak D call TRBD1 (5 bases). The CDR3 runs to 15 residues. V lost 6 bases and J 2 bases, leaving 11 bases between the germline ends. Here the CDR3 reads CASSVDSTGANVLTF. The DNA for the CDR3 is TGTGCCAGCAGCGTCGACAGCACTGGGGCCAACGTCCTGACTTTC.

This clonotype was seen only a few times. At one of its ends the junction is not consistent with the germline gene, which may arise from a read error. V is TRBV29-1 and J is TRBJ1-1; D is uncertain. Germline assignment: CDR1 SQVTM and CDR2 ANQGSEA. The CDR3 is made up of 9 amino acids. The CDR3 sequence: CSVELVEVF. The CDR3 bases are TGCAGCGTTGAATTGGTAGAGGTCTTT. The whole variable domain, remainder taken from reference TRBV29-1 and TRBJ1-1, is SAVISQKPSRDICQRGTSLTIQCQVDSQVTMMFWYRQQPGQSLTLIATANQGSEATYESGFVIDKFPISRPNLTFSTLTVSNMSPEDSSIYLCSVELVEVFGQGTRLTVV.